The 26 T cell receptor beta chains below were found in one sample sequenced in a study of T cell responses to AZD1222 COVID-19 vaccine. Libraries were prepared by immunoSEQ multiplex PCR; TCRdb keeps only in-frame clonotypes and omits some of them. The table has around 160,000 clones, around nine tenths seen once. The sequences come from peripheral blood, collected on day 0 of AZD1222 vaccination. These receptors were obtained from an adult in good health.

V gene TRBV12-3 or TRBV12-4 combines with J gene TRBJ1-1; D is uncertain. The CDR3 runs to 12 residues. Trimming stripped 6 bases from V and 5 bases from J, with 10 bases between. CDR3 nucleotide sequence: TGTGCCAGCAGAGTGAGGGAAACTGAAGCTTTCTTT. It translates to CASRVRETEAFF.

The chain employs TRBV2 and TRBJ2-3, with D unresolved. Trimming pared 4 bases from V and 0 bases from J, leaving 8 bases between. Germline CDR1 reads SNHLY; CDR2 reads FYNNEI. This CDR3 has 14 residues. The chain's CDR3 is CASSAGPSTDTQYF. Here the CDR3 DNA reads TGTGCCAGCAGTGCTGGGCCTAGCACAGATACGCAGTATTTT.

The count of this clone is one. The rearrangement uses TRBV27 and TRBJ2-1; D gene unclear. V lost 3 bases, J lost 0 bases, and 6 bases lay in between. The CDR3 sequence is 14 residues long. CDR1 and CDR2 from the germline V gene are MNHEY and SMNVEV (reference sequence). The DNA of the CDR3 is TGTGCCAGCAGTTTTTCGAGCTCCTACAATGAGCAGTTCTTC. This codes for CASSFSSSYNEQFF.

This chain joins TRBV6-5 and TRBJ1-2; the D gene is possibly TRBD1 (6 bases). The CDR3 has 12 residues. V shed 4 bases and J shed 6 bases, with 9 bases lying between them. Germline CDR1 is MNHEY and CDR2 is SVGAGI. CDR3 DNA: TGTGCCAGCAGTTCAAACAGGGATGGCTACACCTTC. Translating gives CASSSNRDGYTF.

CDR3 nucleotide sequence: TGTGCCAGCAGCGTTAGCAAGTCGGAGACCCAGTACTTC. Translation: CASSVSKSETQYF. J is TRBJ2-5 and V is TRBV7-8; D not certain. The CDR3 is made up of 13 amino acids. Germline values: CDR1 SGHVS, CDR2 FQNEAQ. Trimming stripped 5 bases from V and 5 bases from J, with 12 bases between.

The rearrangement links TRBV7-9 to TRBJ1-1; no clear D. V shed 3 bases and J shed 5 bases, with 7 bases lying between them. The CDR3 has 12 residues. Germline CDR1 SEHNR, CDR2 FQNEAQ (reference sequence). The CDR3 is CASSFDGTEAFF. The CDR3 DNA reads TGTGCCAGCAGCTTCGATGGGACTGAAGCTTTCTTT.

The chain recombines TRBV9 with TRBJ2-7; no clear D. The V gene's germline CDR1 is SGDLS and CDR2 YYNGEE. V lost 4 bases to trimming and J lost 1 base, with 9 bases between them. CDR3 length: 13 residues. CDR3 DNA sequence: TGTGCCAGCAGCCCACGCTCGTCCTACGAGCAGTACTTC. It encodes CASSPRSSYEQYF. Full variable domain (missing parts from reference TRBV9 and TRBJ2-7): DSGVTQTPKHLITATGQRVTLRCSPRSGDLSVYWYQQSLDQGLQFLIQYYNGEERAKGNILERFSAQQFPDLHSELNLSSLELGDSALYFCASSPRSSYEQYFGPGTRLTVT.

The chain is built from TRBV5-1 and TRBJ2-5; the D is unclear. Trimming pared 0 bases from V and 5 bases from J, leaving 5 bases between. The CDR3 runs to 12 residues. Germline lookup yields CDR1 SGHRS and CDR2 YFSETQ. CDR3 nucleotides: TGCGCCAGCAGCTTGGATTTGGAGACCCAGTACTTC. Its translation: CASSLDLETQYF.

The chain combines TRBV7-8 with TRBJ2-1, with 11 bases aligning to TRBD2. The J segment lost 9 bases and the V segment lost 5 bases, leaving 9 bases of the junction unmatched. This CDR3 has 15 residues. In germline, CDR1 is SGHVS, CDR2 FQNEAQ. Written as DNA, the CDR3 is TGTGCCAGCAGCGAAACTAGCGGGAGAGTAGGTGAGCAGTTCTTC. Translation: CASSETSGRVGEQFF.

The chain couples TRBV5-1 to TRBJ1-2; a possible D gene is TRBD1 (5 bases). The V gene lost 4 bases and the J gene lost 4 bases, with 11 bases spanning the gap. CDR1 and CDR2 from the germline V gene are SGHRS and YFSETQ. This CDR3 spans 13 amino acids. The CDR3 nucleotides are TGCGCCAGCAGCCTACAGGTCGGCTATGGCTACACCTTC. It is translated as CASSLQVGYGYTF. Looking up the rest from reference TRBV5-1 and TRBJ1-2 gives the full variable domain: KAGVTQTPRYLIKTRGQQVTLSCSPISGHRSVSWYQQTPGQGLQFLFEYFSETQRNKGNFPGRFSGRQFSNSRSEMNVSTLELGDSALYLCASSLQVGYGYTFGSGTRLTVV.

This clone appeared a single time. J is TRBJ2-2 and V is TRBV2; D is ambiguous. V shed 4 bases and J shed 2 bases, with 11 bases lying between them. This CDR3 region has 15 residues. The germline V gene encodes CDR1 SNHLY and CDR2 FYNNEI. The CDR3 reads CASSVYAANTGELFF. Here the CDR3 DNA reads TGTGCCAGCAGTGTATACGCAGCAAACACCGGGGAGCTGTTTTTT.

The chain combines TRBV4-3 with TRBJ2-2, with D uncertain. Germline V gives CDR1 LGHNA, CDR2 YSLEER. The CDR3 is 15 amino acids. The V gene lost 0 bases and the J gene lost 7 bases, with 12 bases spanning the gap. Here the CDR3 DNA reads TGCGCCAGCAGCCAAGACCGGTGGCCGGACGGGGAGCTGTTTTTT. This gives the protein CASSQDRWPDGELFF.

The chain uses TRBV5-6 and TRBJ2-2; TRBD1 or TRBD2 may be the D gene (8 bases each). Trimming took 5 bases from V and 6 from J, leaving 23 bases between them. This CDR3 has 17 residues. Per germline, CDR1 SGHDT and CDR2 YYEEEE. This chain's CDR3 is CASSKVAGQALAGELFF. The DNA of the CDR3 is TGTGCCAGCAGTAAGGTAGCGGGACAGGCCCTCGCCGGGGAGCTGTTTTTT.

V gene TRBV7-3 combines with J gene TRBJ1-1; no clear D. Trimming shortened V by 1 base and J by 4 bases, and 7 bases separated the two germline ends. This CDR3 is 13 amino acids long. Germline loops: CDR1 SGHTA, CDR2 FQGTGA. CDR3 region: CASSLNKGTEAFF. CDR3 sequence (DNA): TGTGCCAGCAGCTTAAATAAGGGCACTGAAGCTTTCTTT.

The chain carries TRBV5-1 and TRBJ2-1, with D tentatively TRBD1 (6 bases). CDR3 length equals 13 residues. Germline-derived CDR1 and CDR2 are SGHRS and YFSETQ. Trimming removed 4 bases at V and 6 bases at J, with 11 bases between. The CDR3 loop is CASSPGQPNEQFF. DNA of the CDR3: TGCGCCAGCAGCCCCGGACAGCCCAATGAGCAGTTCTTC. Together with reference TRBV5-1 and TRBJ2-1, the CDR3 gives the full variable domain: KAGVTQTPRYLIKTRGQQVTLSCSPISGHRSVSWYQQTPGQGLQFLFEYFSETQRNKGNFPGRFSGRQFSNSRSEMNVSTLELGDSALYLCASSPGQPNEQFFGPGTRLTVL.

This clone appeared once. V usage is TRBV18 and J usage is TRBJ1-2; unclear D gene. The V gene's germline CDR1 is KGHSH and CDR2 LQKENI. CDR3 length: 12 residues. The V end lost 4 bases, the J end lost 3 bases, and 6 bases lay between the germline ends. The CDR3 DNA reads TGTGCCAGCTCACAGAGGGACTATGGCTACACCTTC. Amino acid sequence: CASSQRDYGYTF.

The chain links TRBV6-5 to TRBJ2-1; D is perhaps TRBD2 (6 bases). Trimming pared 0 bases from V and 13 bases from J, leaving 10 bases between. Germline V gives CDR1 MNHEY, CDR2 SVGAGI. This CDR3 has 12 residues. The CDR3 bases are TGTGCCAGCAGTTACTCCGGGGGAGCACAGTTCTTC. It specifies CASSYSGGAQFF.

The chain employs TRBV20-1 and TRBJ2-2; a weak D match, TRBD1 (6 bases). This CDR3 contains 14 residues. The V end was cut by 3 bases, the J end by 4 bases, with 12 bases between. Germline V gene data show CDR1 as DFQATT and CDR2 as SNEGSKA (reference sequence). The CDR3 protein is CSASRRGFTGELFF. The CDR3 region has the DNA TGCAGTGCTAGTCGTAGGGGGTTCACCGGGGAGCTGTTTTTT.

This rearrangement joins TRBV19 to TRBJ2-1, with 7 bases lining up with TRBD2. Trimming removed 3 bases from V and 7 bases from J; junction bases left unmatched: 21. The length of the CDR3 is 19 residues. Germline V gene data show CDR1 as LNHDA and CDR2 as SQIVND (reference sequence). The CDR3 is CASSMHSPGTRGLVNEQFF. Here the CDR3 DNA reads TGTGCCAGTAGTATGCACAGTCCAGGGACTCGCGGACTAGTAAATGAGCAGTTCTTC.

The chain couples TRBV6-5 to TRBJ2-1; 9 nucleotides align to TRBD1. CDR3 length equals 16 residues. Germline lookup yields CDR1 MNHEY and CDR2 SVGAGI. V lost 4 bases, J lost 7 bases, and 11 bases stayed unmatched. CDR3 sequence: CASSSLGTGKSNEQFF. As DNA, the CDR3 is TGTGCCAGCAGTTCCCTTGGGACAGGGAAGTCTAATGAGCAGTTCTTC.

The chain carries TRBV15 and TRBJ1-2; D may be TRBD1 (5 bases). CDR1 is LNHNV, CDR2 YYDKDF, per germline (reference sequence). The CDR3 length is 15 residues. The V gene lost 2 bases and the J gene lost 3 bases, with 13 bases spanning the gap. The CDR3 DNA reads as TGTGCCACCAGCAGACAGCTGACAGCTGACTATGGCTACACCTTC. Translation: CATSRQLTADYGYTF. Full variable domain (remainder filled in from reference TRBV15 and TRBJ1-2): DAMVIQNPRYQVTQFGKPVTLSCSQTLNHNVMYWYQQKSSQAPKLLFHYYDKDFNNEADTPDNFQSRRPNTSFCFLDIRSPGLGDTAMYLCATSRQLTADYGYTFGSGTRLTVV.

The V call is TRBV9, the J call TRBJ2-1; TRBD2 aligns across 12 bases. Germline CDR1 SGDLS, CDR2 YYNGEE. The CDR3 is 15 amino acids. J gave up 7 bases and V 6 bases, and 8 bases lay outside the gene matches. The CDR3, as DNA: TGTGCCAGCACCGCCGCTAGCGGGAGGGGTAATGAGCAGTTCTTC. Residues: CASTAASGRGNEQFF.

This clone was detected only once. The chain couples TRBV6-6 to TRBJ1-4; no clear D. Trimming took off 7 bases at V and 5 bases at J, with 8 bases between the two ends. The CDR3 sequence is 12 residues long. The germline V gene encodes CDR1 MNHNY and CDR2 SVGAGI (reference sequence). The CDR3 spells CASTPGNEKLFF. The CDR3 coding sequence is TGTGCCAGCACCCCTGGGAATGAAAAACTGTTTTTT.

The V call is TRBV14, the J call TRBJ1-2; perhaps TRBD1 as D (5 bases). This CDR3 region has 12 residues. Germline V gene sequence: CDR1 SGHDN, CDR2 FVKESK. With 6 bases removed from V and 10 bases from J, the gap between germline ends came to 15 bases. The CDR3: CASSDRGTIYTF. In DNA form, the CDR3 reads TGTGCCAGCAGTGATCGGGGGACCATCTACACCTTC.

The chain couples TRBV7-3 to TRBJ2-3; 8 bases are shared with TRBD1. The V gene end was trimmed by 4 bases and the J gene end by 0 bases; junction bases not matched to a gene: 3. Germline V gives CDR1 SGHTA, CDR2 FQGTGA. The CDR3 runs to 15 residues. This CDR3 reads CASSSTGVSTDTQYF. CDR3 bases: TGTGCCAGCAGCTCGACAGGGGTTAGCACAGATACGCAGTATTTT. Full variable domain (remainder filled in from reference TRBV7-3 and TRBJ2-3): GAGVSQTPSNKVTEKGKYVELRCDPISGHTALYWYRQSLGQGPEFLIYFQGTGAADDSGLPNDRFFAVRPEGSVSTLKIQRTERGDSAVYLCASSSTGVSTDTQYFGPGTRLTVL.

The chain couples TRBV6-5 to TRBJ1-4; tentatively, D is TRBD1 (5 bases). The CDR3 sequence is 14 residues long. Germline V gene data show CDR1 as MNHEY and CDR2 as SVGAGI. Trimming shortened V by 7 bases and J by 4 bases, and 13 bases separated the two germline ends. DNA for the CDR3: TGTGCCAGCACCGTGGGGCAGTTTAATGAAAAACTGTTTTTT. Translating gives CASTVGQFNEKLFF.